This TCR beta chain was profiled in a study of early T cells in non-severe SARS-CoV-2 infection. Study-level information: Sequencing of unsorted whole blood was done on bulk RNA, leaving chains unpaired.

Study results and caveats: Anti-spike CD8 specificities were favored by VDJdb matching, whose results missed private and CD4 specificities.

Each CDR3 protein is one row after TCRdb ran MiXCR on the 5' RACE reads. Among 30,000 to 40,000 distinct CDR3 sequences listed, approximately 5% were seen once. Germline V gene lookup returns CDR1 MDHEN and CDR2 SYDVKM. The ends lost 6 bases at V and 5 bases at J; junction bases unmatched: 9. The CDR3 runs 15 residues. This clonotype was counted at least ten times. Its cognate antigen is unknown. Sequenced sample: whole blood. The source is an adult who was a healthcare worker with PCR-confirmed SARS-CoV-2 infection or an uninfected control (not recorded which). This sequence joins TRBV28 and TRBJ2-7; TRBD1 matches 11 bases. Here the CDR3 DNA reads TGTGCCAGCAGGCCCTGGACAGGGGGCTTGGACGAGCAGTACTTC. Protein sequence: CASRPWTGGLDEQYF.